These T cell receptor beta chains were read from a single sample in a study of cytomegalovirus exposure and HLA in healthy donors. Assay used: immunoSEQ multiplex PCR; TCRdb lists only in-frame clones, some missing. The data hold 80,000 to 100,000 clones, with more than 85% observed a single time. Sequencing used PBMCs. The receptor source for this set is a man aged 18 to 30 in good health and CMV-seropositive. Both conserved end residues are part of each CDR3.

TRBJ1-4	TRBV5-8	CASSSTGATNEKLFF
TRBJ2-2	TRBV11-1	CASSLDRGLITGELFF
TRBJ2-7	TRBV7-3	CASSLTPGGMYEQYF
TRBJ2-1	TRBV27	CASKMAGIYNEQFF
TRBJ1-5	TRBV28	CASSFLGGQGLYQPQHF
TRBJ2-7	TRBV5-1	CASSLGLASSYEQYF
TRBJ2-7	TRBV19	CASSIGRGAYEQYF
TRBJ1-3	TRBV5-6	CASSFYWTGLGSGNTIYF
TRBJ1-1	TRBV6-5	CASSGLTGGSTEAFF
TRBJ2-2	TRBV5-1	CASSSGTGGYGGELFF
TRBJ1-5	TRBV28	CASSSYSNQPQHF
TRBJ2-5	TRBV10-2	CASSDGGVGETQYF
TRBJ2-4	TRBV18	CASSPGEDIQYF
TRBJ1-2	TRBV5-6	CASSSYMTGGDYGYTF
TRBJ1-1	TRBV5-1	CASSLGREDTEAFF
TRBJ1-1	TRBV2	CASSGYRDRLDTEAFF
TRBJ1-1	TRBV5-1	CASSAITGMNTEAFF
TRBJ2-7	TRBV10-3	CAISDDRTYEQYF
TRBJ2-3	TRBV5-1	CASRWTGDDTQYF
TRBJ2-3	TRBV5-1	CASSRRGGSTDTQYF
TRBJ2-3	TRBV7-9	CASSLDSGDTQYF
TRBJ2-7	TRBV7-6	CASSLAGTGLVYEQYF
TRBJ2-2	TRBV5-4	CASSLLGGDTGELFF
TRBJ2-1	TRBV7-8	CASSLRGRLSEQFF
TRBJ1-5	TRBV19	CASSHDKYSNQPQHF
TRBJ1-2	TRBV4-2	CASSDGQGEYGYTF
TRBJ2-7	TRBV5-5	CASRHEDRVYEQYF
TRBJ2-3	TRBV7-3	CASSLTPGADTQYF
TRBJ2-7	TRBV5-4	CASSLGIAGNYEQYF
TRBJ2-1	TRBV27	CASSTRTGGTTTYNEQFF
TRBJ2-2	TRBV4-1	CASSQYVGEASGELFF
TRBJ2-7	TRBV4-2	CASSQGTGGSYEQYF
TRBJ1-1	TRBV18	CASSPSDGRGTEAFF
TRBJ2-7	TRBV19	CASSMSGGDYEQYF
TRBJ2-7	TRBV5-1	CASSVPTGQIDEQYF
TRBJ2-3	TRBV10-3	CAIRASGDRTDTQYF
TRBJ2-1	TRBV18	CASSPNQAGGDTNEQFF
TRBJ2-7	TRBV5-4	CASSLDLADNEQYF
TRBJ2-6	TRBV19	CASSRTQGVGANVLTF
TRBJ2-1	TRBV7-2	CASSYIGQGIDEQFF
TRBJ2-5	TRBV7-9	CASTRTEMEETQYF
TRBJ1-2	TRBV29-1	CSALDRGRYGYTF
TRBJ1-4	TRBV28	CASSSPAGGSEKLFF
TRBJ2-2	TRBV4-3	CASSQDQGTTGELFF
TRBJ2-2	TRBV27	CASSLQGARTGELFF
TRBJ2-5	TRBV29-1	CSVFPSGTQYF
TRBJ1-6	TRBV6-5	CASSYSTRGLTSPLHF
TRBJ2-7	TRBV6-5	CASAARIAYEQYF
TRBJ2-7	TRBV28	CASSPLDRDNYEQYF
TRBJ1-2	TRBV6-5	CASSTAGQLYGYTF